A single sample is the source of the 23 T cell receptor beta chains below, sequenced in a study of human T cells and chemical hapten exposure. TCRdb reprocessed the RACE reads with MiXCR, giving one entry per CDR3 protein. Of 300,000 to 450,000 distinct CDR3 sequences listed, 5.1% were seen once; the top ten hold roughly 2.6%. Time point specified: pre-sensitization, week 0. Regarding treatment: therapeutic diphenylcyclopropenone sensitization with weekly scalp DPC. Sequencing used whole blood, obtained in connection with sensitization to the hapten diphenylcyclopropenone (DPC). These receptors came from a woman aged 45-60 years with alopecia areata. Some clones in this sample may be carry-over from other donors' samples.

This clonotype appeared many times. This chain links TRBV6-5 with TRBJ1-1, with 7 bases fitting TRBD1. CDR1 is MNHEY, CDR2 SVGAGI, per germline. CDR3 length equals 15 residues. The V segment lost 2 bases and the J segment 2 bases; nucleotides outside the gene matches: 5. CDR3 sequence: CASSYAGQVNTEAFF. The CDR3 DNA follows: TGTGCCAGCAGTTACGCTGGACAGGTCAACACTGAAGCTTTCTTT.

This clonotype was detected many times. The genes are TRBV7-9 and TRBJ2-1; 9 nucleotides align to TRBD1. Germline CDR1 SEHNR, CDR2 FQNEAQ (reference sequence). The CDR3 totals 15 residues. Trimming at V came to 4 bases and at J to 7 bases, leaving 8 bases not matched to a gene. DNA of the CDR3: TGTGCCAGCAGCTACCCTTCGACAGGGGGGAATGAGCAGTTCTTC. It specifies CASSYPSTGGNEQFF.

The V gene is TRBV5-1, the J gene TRBJ1-1; 7 bases align to TRBD1. This CDR3 is built from 14 residues. After removal of 4 bases from V and 1 base from J, the junction contained 4 bases not matched to a gene. Germline CDR1 SGHRS, CDR2 YFSETQ. CDR3 bases: TGCGCCAGCAGCCGGGGACAGTGGAACACTGAAGCTTTCTTT. It yields the protein CASSRGQWNTEAFF.

The V and J genes are TRBV12-3 or TRBV12-4 and TRBJ2-2; D is ambiguous. The CDR3 consists of 13 residues. The V end was cut by 2 bases, the J end by 8 bases, with 9 bases between. The chain's CDR3 is CASSLRELGELFF. CDR3 DNA sequence: TGTGCCAGCAGTTTAAGGGAACTAGGGGAGCTGTTTTTT.

This clonotype was seen ten or more times. V usage is TRBV18 and J usage is TRBJ2-3, with D perhaps TRBD1 (6 bases). Trimming stripped 6 bases from V and 4 bases from J, with 14 bases between. The CDR3 sequence is 14 residues long. Germline CDR1 KGHSH, CDR2 LQKENI. The CDR3, as DNA: TGTGCCAGCTCGCCATACAGGGACCCAGATACGCAGTATTTT. This codes for CASSPYRDPDTQYF.

This clonotype appeared a few times. The V call is TRBV3-1, the J call TRBJ1-5; 10 bases match TRBD1. This CDR3 is 16 amino acids long. J lost 3 bases, V lost 2 bases, and 4 bases had no gene match. Per the germline V gene, CDR1 is LGHDT and CDR2 is YNNKEL (reference sequence). The DNA of the CDR3 is TGTGCCAGCAGCCAACAAGGACAGGGGGACAATCAGCCCCAGCATTTT. Translating it yields CASSQQGQGDNQPQHF. Combining the CDR3 with reference TRBV3-1 and TRBJ1-5 gives the whole variable domain DTAVSQTPKYLVTQMGNDKSIKCEQNLGHDTMYWYKQDSKKFLKIMFSYNNKELIINETVPNRFSPKSPDKAHLNLHINSLELGDSAVYFCASSQQGQGDNQPQHFGDGTRLSIL.

This clonotype was picked up many times. The chain combines TRBV29-1 with TRBJ1-5, with TRBD1 as a possible D gene (6 bases). Germline CDR1 reads SQVTM; CDR2 reads ANQGSEA. The CDR3 runs to 12 residues. With 6 bases removed from V and 4 bases from J, the gap between germline ends came to 10 bases. Here the CDR3 reads CSVGQINQPQHF. The CDR3 region has the DNA TGCAGCGTCGGACAGATTAATCAGCCCCAGCATTTT. Combining the CDR3 with reference TRBV29-1 and TRBJ1-5 gives the whole variable domain SAVISQKPSRDICQRGTSLTIQCQVDSQVTMMFWYRQQPGQSLTLIATANQGSEATYESGFVIDKFPISRPNLTFSTLTVSNMSPEDSSIYLCSVGQINQPQHFGDGTRLSIL.

The rearrangement links TRBV6-2 or TRBV6-3 to TRBJ1-1; 9 bases match TRBD1. J gave up 3 bases and V 7 bases, and 12 bases lay outside the gene matches. This CDR3 spans 16 amino acids. The V gene's germline CDR1 is MNHEY and CDR2 SVGEGT. This CDR3 is CASINDRGTLDTEAFF. As DNA, the CDR3 is TGTGCCAGCATTAATGACAGGGGGACTTTAGACACTGAAGCTTTCTTT.

This clonotype was detected many times. This sequence joins TRBV29-1 and TRBJ2-3; D uncertain. Germline V gene sequence: CDR1 SQVTM, CDR2 ANQGSEA. V lost 2 bases and J 1 base, leaving 7 bases between the germline ends. There are 13 residues in the CDR3. The DNA of the CDR3 is TGCAGCGTTGAAATGCAGGGCACAGATACGCAGTATTTT. Its protein is CSVEMQGTDTQYF.

This clonotype occurred a few times. V usage is TRBV29-1 and J usage is TRBJ2-5; either TRBD1 or TRBD2 may fit D (5 bases each). Deletions cut 6 bases from V and 6 bases from J, with 11 bases between. Germline CDR1 is SQVTM and CDR2 is ANQGSEA. CDR3 size: 11 residues. The CDR3 bases are TGCAGCGTACCTGAGGGGCAGACCCAGTACTTC. Translated, it gives CSVPEGQTQYF.

This sequence joins TRBV6-5 and TRBJ2-3; D call uncertain. The length of the CDR3 is 13 residues. V shed 5 bases and J shed 4 bases, with 10 bases lying between them. The germline V gene has CDR1 MNHEY and CDR2 SVGAGI. In DNA, the CDR3 is TGTGCCAGCAGTCCCCACCCCGCAGATACGCAGTATTTT. Translated, it gives CASSPHPADTQYF.

This clonotype was picked up many times. V is TRBV5-8 and J is TRBJ1-1; D not resolved. V shed 7 bases and J shed 11 bases, with 12 bases lying between them. Germline-derived CDR1 and CDR2 are SGHTS and YDEGEE. The CDR3 sequence is 10 residues long. The CDR3 sequence is CASQWTGAFF. The CDR3 bases are TGTGCCAGCCAATGGACTGGGGCTTTCTTT.

Many counts were recorded for this clonotype. This chain links TRBV19 with TRBJ2-5; 11 nucleotides line up with TRBD1. Unmatched junction bases numbered 3, after V lost 5 bases and J lost 4 bases. The CDR3 consists of 14 residues. Looked up from germline, CDR1 is LNHDA and CDR2 is SQIVND (reference sequence). The CDR3 DNA sequence: TGTGCCAGTAGTTTCGGGACAGGGGGAGAGACCCAGTACTTC. Protein: CASSFGTGGETQYF.

The rearrangement uses TRBV25-1 and TRBJ2-3; no reliable D call. Trimming cost V 1 base and J 0 bases, with 8 bases left between them. There are 15 residues in the CDR3. Germline assignment: CDR1 MGHDK and CDR2 SYGVNS. The DNA for the CDR3 is TGTGCCAGCAGTGAATTGGGCACTAGCACAGATACGCAGTATTTT. Residues: CASSELGTSTDTQYF.

CDR3: CASSQRDRGNSPLHF. As DNA, the CDR3 is TGTGCCAGCAGTCAAAGGGACAGAGGCAATTCACCCCTCCACTTT. The V and J genes are TRBV27 and TRBJ1-6; TRBD1 matches at 7 bases. The CDR3 length is 15 residues. V shed 5 bases and J 7 bases; nucleotides not matched to a gene: 8. Looked up from germline, CDR1 is MNHEY and CDR2 is SMNVEV (reference sequence).

This clonotype was picked up many times. The V call is TRBV20-1, the J call TRBJ2-7, with unresolved D. Trimming pared 5 bases from V and 4 bases from J, leaving 12 bases between. The CDR3 is 12 amino acids. Germline V gives CDR1 DFQATT, CDR2 SNEGSKA (reference sequence). The CDR3 DNA follows: TGCAGTGCTGGGCCGGAGACGTACGAGCAGTACTTC. Its translation: CSAGPETYEQYF.

The rearrangement links TRBV12-3 or TRBV12-4 to TRBJ2-3; D may be TRBD1 or TRBD2 (6 bases each). Trimming pared 6 bases from V and 0 bases from J, leaving 16 bases between. This CDR3 has 16 amino acids. Here the CDR3 reads CASRASRRGSTDTQYF. The CDR3 DNA reads as TGTGCCAGCAGGGCCAGTCGGAGGGGGAGCACAGATACGCAGTATTTT.

This clonotype was observed at least ten times. The V gene is TRBV28, the J gene TRBJ2-1, with TRBD2 matching 8 bases. After removal of 6 bases from V and 3 bases from J, the junction contained 7 bases not matched to a gene. The CDR3 covers 15 residues. Germline CDR1 MDHEN, CDR2 SYDVKM. The CDR3 DNA reads as TGTGCCAGCAGCTTGAGCGGGAGTTTCTACAATGAGCAGTTCTTC. Translated: CASSLSGSFYNEQFF.

This clonotype was seen ten or more times. V gene TRBV7-4 combines with J gene TRBJ2-7; D not resolved. Deletions cut 5 bases from V and 4 bases from J, with 24 bases between. There are 17 residues in the CDR3. The germline V gene encodes CDR1 SGHVT and CDR2 SQSDAQ. The CDR3 nucleotides read TGTGCCAGCAGCGACCGGCCCTCTTCCACACTAAAATACGAGCAGTACTTC. Translated, it gives CASSDRPSSTLKYEQYF.

The table lists this clonotype with many counts. The chain couples TRBV11-2 to TRBJ2-5; a weak D match, TRBD2 (5 bases). The CDR3 totals 14 residues. The V gene's germline CDR1 is SGHAT and CDR2 FQNNGV. Trimming cost V 5 bases and J 1 base, with 11 bases left between them. CDR3 region: CASSPQAVQETQYF. CDR3 bases: TGTGCCAGCAGCCCCCAAGCGGTCCAAGAGACCCAGTACTTC.

The gene calls are TRBV5-1 and TRBJ1-1; D remains ambiguous. Per the germline V gene, CDR1 is SGHRS and CDR2 is YFSETQ. Deletions cut 6 bases from V and 0 bases from J, with 15 bases between. There are 15 residues in the CDR3. Here the CDR3 reads CASTREKNMNTEAFF. The CDR3 nucleotides are TGCGCCAGCACCCGGGAGAAGAACATGAACACTGAAGCTTTCTTT.

This clonotype was seen at least ten times. V usage is TRBV3-1 and J usage is TRBJ1-5; D not certain. V was shortened by 4 bases and J by 2 bases, with 9 bases between the two germline ends. The CDR3 has 14 amino acids. Germline CDR1 reads LGHDT; CDR2 reads YNNKEL (reference sequence). The CDR3 here is CASSRAGGNQPQHF. The DNA for the CDR3 is TGTGCCAGCAGCCGCGCGGGAGGCAATCAGCCCCAGCATTTT.

The chain joins TRBV9 to TRBJ1-1; D might be TRBD1 (5 bases). CDR1 is SGDLS and CDR2 is YYNGEE in the germline V gene. CDR3 length: 15 amino acids. Deletions cut 0 bases from V and 2 bases from J, with 11 bases between. The CDR3 reads CASSVDGRENTEAFF. The DNA of the CDR3 is TGTGCCAGCAGCGTAGATGGCAGGGAAAACACTGAAGCTTTCTTT.